These 21 T cell receptor beta chains came from one sample sequenced in a study of shared clonotypes between healthy human individuals. The data were produced by immunoSEQ multiplex PCR, yet TCRdb's version contains in-frame clones alone and is incomplete. Of 650,000 to 800,000 clones listed, 90% to 95% are singletons. CD45RO-negative CD8 cells positively selected for CCR7 made up the naive population, which excluded terminally differentiated effector memory CD45RA+ cells. Sequenced: naive CD8+ T cells sorted from blood. The receptors come from a man aged 30-40 years in good health.

A remark on this clone: This same CDR3 is encoded by further DNA sequences in the sample. J is TRBJ2-5 and V is TRBV7-9; 8 nucleotides agree with TRBD1. After removal of 5 bases from V and 2 bases from J, the junction contained 4 bases not matched to a gene. Germline CDR1 and CDR2: SEHNR and FQNEAQ (reference sequence). The CDR3 has 14 residues. The CDR3 spells CASSDRDRQETQYF. CDR3 DNA sequence: TGTGCCAGCAGCGACCGGGACAGGCAAGAGACCCAGTACTTC. The variable domain in full, completed from reference TRBV7-9 and TRBJ2-5, reads DTGVSQNPRHKITKRGQNVTFRCDPISEHNRLYWYRQTLGQGPEFLTYFQNEAQLEKSRLLSDRFSAERPKGSFSTLEIQRTEQGDSAMYLCASSDRDRQETQYFGPGTRLLVL.

Concerning this clone: The sample holds other DNA sequences that translate to the same CDR3. V and J are TRBV9 and TRBJ1-1, with D possibly being TRBD1 (6 bases). V shed 3 bases and J shed 5 bases, with 11 bases lying between them. CDR1 and CDR2 from the germline V gene are SGDLS and YYNGEE. The CDR3 is 13 residues long. CDR3 protein: CASSEGGGTEAFF. CDR3 sequence (DNA): TGTGCCAGCAGCGAGGGGGGAGGAACTGAAGCTTTCTTT.

The chain employs TRBV2 and TRBJ2-7, with D perhaps matching TRBD1 (6 bases). The CDR3 consists of 17 residues. Germline V gene data show CDR1 as SNHLY and CDR2 as FYNNEI. Trimming took off 4 bases at V and 1 base at J, with 20 bases between the two ends. CDR3 region: CASSATGKVYPSYEQYF. For the CDR3, the DNA is TGTGCCAGCAGTGCTACAGGGAAAGTGTACCCTTCCTACGAGCAGTACTTC.

The V call is TRBV7-2, the J call TRBJ2-2; D ambiguous. This CDR3 has 14 amino acids. Germline CDR1 reads SGHTA; CDR2 reads FQGNSA. The V end lost 2 bases, the J end lost 6 bases, and 10 bases lay between the germline ends. Here the CDR3 reads CASSLMLVAGELFF. DNA of the CDR3: TGTGCCAGCAGCTTAATGCTGGTCGCCGGGGAGCTGTTTTTT.

The CDR3 coding sequence is TGTGCCAGCCGCCCTGGTCAGGGAGGTCAGCCCCAGCATTTT. It yields the protein CASRPGQGGQPQHF. The J gene is TRBJ1-5, the V gene TRBV27, with D possibly matching TRBD1 (5 bases). V lost 8 bases and J 6 bases, leaving 17 bases between the germline ends. CDR1 is MNHEY and CDR2 is SMNVEV in the germline V gene (reference sequence). The CDR3 sequence is 14 residues long.

The chain links TRBV11-2 to TRBJ2-1, with a tentative D call TRBD1 (6 bases). Trimming removed 3 bases from V and 7 bases from J, with 19 bases in between. CDR1 is SGHAT, CDR2 FQNNGV, per germline. The CDR3 is 16 residues long. The CDR3 bases are TGTGCCAGCAGCTTTTCCCCCGGGCAGGGGAAAAATGAGCAGTTCTTC. This sequence encodes CASSFSPGQGKNEQFF.

This clone was detected only once. The J gene is TRBJ2-1, the V gene TRBV7-2; no definite D call. V was trimmed by 4 bases and J by 4 bases, leaving 20 bases between them. CDR1 and CDR2 (germline): SGHTA, FQGNSA. The CDR3 totals 17 residues. CDR3 DNA sequence: TGTGCCAGCAGCTCCTTAAACTCAGGAGTCACTTACAATGAGCAGTTCTTC. Translated: CASSSLNSGVTYNEQFF. Drawing the rest from reference TRBV7-2 and TRBJ2-1, the complete variable domain is GAGVSQSPSNKVTEKGKDVELRCDPISGHTALYWYRQSLGQGLEFLIYFQGNSAPDKSGLPSDRFSAERTGGSVSTLTIQRTQQEDSAVYLCASSSLNSGVTYNEQFFGPGTRLTVL.

Details on this clone: The same CDR3 is also encoded by other DNA sequences in this sample. The genes are TRBV6-5 and TRBJ1-5; possible D gene TRBD1, 5 bases. CDR3 length equals 13 residues. Trimming cost V 5 bases and J 0 bases, with 5 bases left between them. CDR1 MNHEY and CDR2 SVGAGI come from the germline V gene. The CDR3 DNA is TGTGCCAGCAGTGACAGTAGCAATCAGCCCCAGCATTTT. Its protein product is CASSDSSNQPQHF.

This clone came up once. The chain has TRBV27 and TRBJ1-1; D is perhaps TRBD1 (5 bases). Germline CDR1 reads MNHEY; CDR2 reads SMNVEV (reference sequence). V lost 8 bases and J 1 base, leaving 14 bases between the germline ends. CDR3 length: 14 amino acids. CDR3 sequence (DNA): TGTGCCAGCTCCCCCCGGACATCGAACACTGAAGCTTTCTTT. Translating gives CASSPRTSNTEAFF.

Comments on this clone: The sample has other DNA sequences that encode this CDR3 too. CDR3 amino acids: CASSIGTNSYEQYF. CDR3 DNA sequence: TGTGCCAGTAGTATTGGGACTAACTCCTACGAGCAGTACTTC. This chain links TRBV19 with TRBJ2-7, with TRBD2 matching 7 bases. Germline CDR1 is LNHDA and CDR2 is SQIVND (reference sequence). V gave up 3 bases and J gave up 0 bases; unmatched junction bases: 2. The CDR3 sequence is 14 residues long. Supplemented by reference TRBV19 and TRBJ2-7, the full variable domain reads DGGITQSPKYLFRKEGQNVTLSCEQNLNHDAMYWYRQDPGQGLRLIYYSQIVNDFQKGDIAEGYSVSREKKESFPLTVTSAQKNPTAFYLCASSIGTNSYEQYFGPGTRLTVT.

This chain joins TRBV27 and TRBJ1-5; no firm D call. This CDR3 spans 14 amino acids. CDR1 is MNHEY, CDR2 SMNVEV, per germline (reference sequence). V was trimmed by 5 bases and J by 1 base, leaving 9 bases between them. The CDR3 is CASSRGVSNQPQHF. For the CDR3, the DNA is TGTGCCAGCAGTCGGGGTGTGAGCAATCAGCCCCAGCATTTT.

V usage is TRBV30 and J usage is TRBJ1-1; D not certain. Germline V lookup: CDR1 GTSNPN, CDR2 SVGIG (reference sequence). V lost 1 base and J lost 4, with 7 bases in between. The length of the CDR3 is 12 residues. CDR3 in DNA: TGTGCCTGGAGTGATGAGAGCACTGAAGCTTTCTTT. Encoded protein: CAWSDESTEAFF.

This sequence joins TRBV29-1 and TRBJ2-7, with D hard to call. Germline CDR1 and CDR2: SQVTM and ANQGSEA. The CDR3 sequence is 13 residues long. The V end lost 4 bases, the J end lost 0 bases, and 10 bases lay between the germline ends. CDR3 nucleotide sequence: TGCAGCGTTGTTGCGAAAAGCTCCTACGAGCAGTACTTC. The encoded protein is CSVVAKSSYEQYF.

This clone was detected only once. The chain couples TRBV2 to TRBJ1-4; D uncertain. Per germline, CDR1 SNHLY and CDR2 FYNNEI. CDR3 length: 14 residues. The V gene lost 3 bases and the J gene lost 0 bases, with 5 bases spanning the gap. The CDR3 nucleotides read TGTGCCAGCAGTGATGTCCCAACTAATGAAAAACTGTTTTTT. This codes for CASSDVPTNEKLFF.

The CDR3 DNA reads as TGTGCCAGCAGCCAAGGGGCTAGCGGGGGAGCGTGGACCGGGGAGCTGTTTTTT. Translation gives CASSQGASGGAWTGELFF. This chain uses TRBV14 with TRBJ2-2; 10 bases line up with TRBD2. The CDR3 is 18 amino acids. V was pared by 1 base and J by 5 bases, with 10 bases of the junction left unmatched. Per the germline V gene, CDR1 is SGHDN and CDR2 is FVKESK.

The V and J genes are TRBV7-8 and TRBJ1-4; 7 bases fit TRBD1. The germline gives CDR1 SGHVS, CDR2 FQNEAQ. The V and J ends lost 1 base and 1 base, in that order; junction bases with no gene match: 6. The CDR3 consists of 17 residues. The DNA for the CDR3 is TGTGCCAGCAGCTTAGGCAGGGGGAGGGTAACTAATGAAAAACTGTTTTTT. It yields the protein CASSLGRGRVTNEKLFF.

The chain joins TRBV9 to TRBJ2-7, with 7 bases fitting TRBD1. Germline V CDR1 and CDR2: SGDLS, YYNGEE. Trimming at V came to 4 bases and at J to 6 bases, leaving 7 bases not matched to a gene. There are 13 residues in the CDR3. The CDR3 DNA follows: TGTGCCAGCAGCAGCGACAGGGTAACCGAGCAGTACTTC. It encodes CASSSDRVTEQYF.

With regard to this clone: Different DNA sequences within this sample yield the same CDR3. The CDR3 DNA follows: TGTGCCAGCAGTGGACCGGGCACAGATACGCAGTATTTT. Its protein is CASSGPGTDTQYF. The chain couples TRBV28 to TRBJ2-3; D is undetermined. V lost 5 bases and J 1 base, leaving 7 bases between the germline ends. CDR1 is MDHEN and CDR2 is SYDVKM in the germline V gene. CDR3 length: 13 amino acids.

CDR3 sequence: CAWRVTGGAFAELFF. Written as DNA, the CDR3 is TGTGCCTGGAGGGTAACAGGGGGGGCCTTCGCGGAACTGTTTTTT. V gene TRBV30 combines with J gene TRBJ1-4; 8 bases agree with TRBD1. Germline V CDR1 and CDR2: GTSNPN, SVGIG (reference sequence). With 3 bases clipped from V and 12 bases from J, the junction kept 15 bases outside the gene matches. This CDR3 has 15 residues.

This clone appeared a single time. The J gene is TRBJ2-7, the V gene TRBV10-2, with D unresolved. With 6 bases removed from V and 1 base from J, the gap between germline ends came to 7 bases. CDR1 and CDR2 (germline): WSHSY, SAAADI. The CDR3 is 12 amino acids. The CDR3 bases are TGCGCCAGCAGCGACACTTCCTACGAGCAGTACTTC. This sequence encodes CASSDTSYEQYF.

The CDR3 reads CASSLFLPSGTEETQYF. The CDR3 DNA follows: TGCGCCAGCAGCTTGTTCCTTCCAAGTGGGACAGAAGAGACCCAGTACTTC. The rearrangement links TRBV5-1 to TRBJ2-5; TRBD1 matches at 7 bases. The length of the CDR3 is 17 residues. V shed 1 base and J 3 bases; nucleotides not matched to a gene: 12. Germline V gives CDR1 SGHRS, CDR2 YFSETQ.